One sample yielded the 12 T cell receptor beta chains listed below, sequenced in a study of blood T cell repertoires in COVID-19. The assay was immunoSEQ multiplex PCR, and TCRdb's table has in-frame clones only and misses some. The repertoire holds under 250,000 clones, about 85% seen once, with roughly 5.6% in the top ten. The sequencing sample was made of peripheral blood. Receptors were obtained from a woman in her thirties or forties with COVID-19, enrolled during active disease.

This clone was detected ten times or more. CDR3 coding DNA: TGTGCCACCGGAATCGAGGACAGTCAGCCCCAGCATTTT. This encodes CATGIEDSQPQHF. The J gene is TRBJ1-5, the V gene TRBV5-5; possibly TRBD1 for D (6 bases). This CDR3 has 13 residues. CDR1 and CDR2 from the germline V gene are SGHKS and YYEKEE (reference sequence). V dropped 9 bases and J dropped 6 bases, with 16 bases sitting between them.

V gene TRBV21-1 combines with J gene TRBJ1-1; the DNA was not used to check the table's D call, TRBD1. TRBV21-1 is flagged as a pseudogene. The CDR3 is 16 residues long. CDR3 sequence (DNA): TGTGCCAGCAGCATAGCACAGGGGTATATGAACACTGAAGCTTTCTTT. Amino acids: CASSIAQGYMNTEAFF.

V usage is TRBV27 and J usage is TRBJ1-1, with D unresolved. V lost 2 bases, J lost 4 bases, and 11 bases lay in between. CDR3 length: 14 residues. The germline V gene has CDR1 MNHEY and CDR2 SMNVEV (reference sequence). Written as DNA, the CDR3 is TGTGCCAGCAGTTTACGGGTGGAGAGCACTGAAGCTTTCTTT. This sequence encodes CASSLRVESTEAFF.

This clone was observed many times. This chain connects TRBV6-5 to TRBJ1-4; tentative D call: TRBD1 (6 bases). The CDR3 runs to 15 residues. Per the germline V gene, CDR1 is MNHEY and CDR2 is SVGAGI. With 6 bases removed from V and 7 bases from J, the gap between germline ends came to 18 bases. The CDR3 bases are TGTGCCAGCAGCTCTGTGCAGGGGATGGGTGAAAAACTGTTTTTT. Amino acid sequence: CASSSVQGMGEKLFF.

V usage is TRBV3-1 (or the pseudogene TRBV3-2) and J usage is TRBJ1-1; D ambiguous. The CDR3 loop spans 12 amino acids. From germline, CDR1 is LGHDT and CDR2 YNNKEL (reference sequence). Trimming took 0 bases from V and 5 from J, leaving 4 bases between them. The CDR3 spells CASSQERTEAFF. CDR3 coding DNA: TGTGCCAGCAGCCAAGAGAGGACTGAAGCTTTCTTT.

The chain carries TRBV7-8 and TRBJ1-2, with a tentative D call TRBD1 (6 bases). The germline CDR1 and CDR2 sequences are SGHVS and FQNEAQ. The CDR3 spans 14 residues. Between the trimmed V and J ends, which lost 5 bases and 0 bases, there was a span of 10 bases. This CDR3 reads CASSQTGANYGYTF. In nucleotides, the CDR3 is TGTGCCAGCAGCCAGACAGGAGCTAACTATGGCTACACCTTC.

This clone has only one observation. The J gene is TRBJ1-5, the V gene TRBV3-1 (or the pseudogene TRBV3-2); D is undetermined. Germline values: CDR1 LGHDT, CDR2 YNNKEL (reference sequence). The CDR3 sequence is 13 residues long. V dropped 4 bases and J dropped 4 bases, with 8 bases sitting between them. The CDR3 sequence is CASSLTRNQPQHF. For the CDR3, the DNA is TGTGCCAGCAGCCTCACAAGAAATCAGCCCCAGCATTTT.

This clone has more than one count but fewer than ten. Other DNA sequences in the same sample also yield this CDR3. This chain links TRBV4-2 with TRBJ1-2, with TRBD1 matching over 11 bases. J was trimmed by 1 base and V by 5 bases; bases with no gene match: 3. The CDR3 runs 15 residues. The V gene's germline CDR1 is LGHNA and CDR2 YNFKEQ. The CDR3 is CASSLGQGGNYGYTF. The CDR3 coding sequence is TGTGCCAGCAGCTTGGGACAGGGGGGTAACTATGGCTACACCTTC.

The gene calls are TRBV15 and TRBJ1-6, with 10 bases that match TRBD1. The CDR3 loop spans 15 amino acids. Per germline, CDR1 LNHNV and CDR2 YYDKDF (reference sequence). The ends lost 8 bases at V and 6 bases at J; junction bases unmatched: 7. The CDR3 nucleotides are TGTGCCACCGGGGGACAGGGGCCTCCTAATTCACCCCTCCACTTT. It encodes CATGGQGPPNSPLHF.

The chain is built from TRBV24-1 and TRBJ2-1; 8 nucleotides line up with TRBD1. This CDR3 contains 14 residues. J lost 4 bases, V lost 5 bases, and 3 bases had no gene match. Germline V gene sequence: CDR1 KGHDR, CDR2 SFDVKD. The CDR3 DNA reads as TGTGCCACCAGTGCTGGGGACAGGTACAATGAGCAGTTCTTC. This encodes CATSAGDRYNEQFF.

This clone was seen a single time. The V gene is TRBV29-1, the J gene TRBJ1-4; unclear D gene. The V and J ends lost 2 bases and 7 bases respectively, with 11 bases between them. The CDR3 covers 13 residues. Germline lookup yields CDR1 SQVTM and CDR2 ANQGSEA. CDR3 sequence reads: CSVESNGSEKLFF. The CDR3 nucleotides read TGCAGCGTTGAATCTAACGGGAGTGAAAAACTGTTTTTT.

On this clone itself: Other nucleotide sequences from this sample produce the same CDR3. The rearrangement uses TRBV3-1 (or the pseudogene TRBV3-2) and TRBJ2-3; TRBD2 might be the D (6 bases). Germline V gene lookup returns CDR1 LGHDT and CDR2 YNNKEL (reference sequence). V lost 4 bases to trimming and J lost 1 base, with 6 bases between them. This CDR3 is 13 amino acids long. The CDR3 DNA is TGTGCCAGCAGCCGGGGGGGCACAGATACGCAGTATTTT. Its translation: CASSRGGTDTQYF.